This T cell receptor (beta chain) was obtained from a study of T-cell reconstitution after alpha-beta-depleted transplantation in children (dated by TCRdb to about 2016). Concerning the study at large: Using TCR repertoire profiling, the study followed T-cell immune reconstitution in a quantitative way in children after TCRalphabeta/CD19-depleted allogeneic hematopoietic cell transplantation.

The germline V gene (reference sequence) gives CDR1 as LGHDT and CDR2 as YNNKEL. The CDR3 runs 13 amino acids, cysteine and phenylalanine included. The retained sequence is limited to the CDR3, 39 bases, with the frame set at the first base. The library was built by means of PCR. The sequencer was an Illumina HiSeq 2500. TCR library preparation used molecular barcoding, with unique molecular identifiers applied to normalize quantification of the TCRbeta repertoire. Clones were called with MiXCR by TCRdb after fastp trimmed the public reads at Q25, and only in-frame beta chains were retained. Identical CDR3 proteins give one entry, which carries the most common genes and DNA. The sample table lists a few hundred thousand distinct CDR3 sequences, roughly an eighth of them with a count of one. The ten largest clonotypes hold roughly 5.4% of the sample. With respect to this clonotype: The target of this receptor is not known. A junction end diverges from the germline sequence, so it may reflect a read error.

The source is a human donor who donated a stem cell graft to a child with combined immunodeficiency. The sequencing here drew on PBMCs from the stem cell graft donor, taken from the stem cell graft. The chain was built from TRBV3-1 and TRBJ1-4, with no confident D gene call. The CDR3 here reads CASSQILTQQRIF. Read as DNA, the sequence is TGTGCCAGCAGCCAAATACTTACTCAACAGAGGATTTTT.